The 20 T cell receptor beta chains in this list originate from one sample, sequenced in a study of cytomegalovirus exposure and HLA in healthy donors. Researchers ran the PCR with 60 Vbeta and 13 Jbeta primers. This table comes from immunoSEQ multiplex PCR, and its TCRdb copy is limited to in-frame clones, with some not included. The table records 200,000 or so clones, 84% of them present only once. Sequencing used PBMCs. All receptors derive from a boy between 10 and 17 years old in good health and CMV-seronegative.

The V call is TRBV5-1, the J call TRBJ2-7; D remains unclear. The V gene lost 7 bases and the J gene lost 0 bases, with 11 bases spanning the gap. CDR1 is SGHRS and CDR2 is YFSETQ in the germline V gene. There are 13 residues in the CDR3. The CDR3 DNA reads TGCGCCAGCGGCCGAGCGAACTCCTACGAGCAGTACTTC. Encoded protein: CASGRANSYEQYF.

V and J are TRBV9 and TRBJ1-2; TRBD1 matches at 7 bases. Germline CDR1 reads SGDLS; CDR2 reads YYNGEE. The CDR3 consists of 15 residues. J gave up 6 bases and V 6 bases, and 14 bases lay outside the gene matches. This chain's CDR3 is CASNGKTGRTHGYTF. CDR3 in DNA: TGTGCCAGCAACGGAAAGACAGGGCGGACGCATGGCTACACCTTC.

V is TRBV13 and J is TRBJ2-7; D not resolved. The CDR3 covers 14 residues. Looked up from germline, CDR1 is PRHDT and CDR2 is FYEKMQ (reference sequence). Deletions cut 5 bases from V and 3 bases from J, with 14 bases between. CDR3: CASSKSTELYEQYF. CDR3 bases: TGTGCCAGCAGCAAGTCGACGGAGCTCTACGAGCAGTACTTC. Drawing the rest from reference TRBV13 and TRBJ2-7, the complete variable domain is AAGVIQSPRHLIKEKRETATLKCYPIPRHDTVYWYQQGPGQDPQFLISFYEKMQSDKGSIPDRFSAQQFSDYHSELNMSSLELGDSALYFCASSKSTELYEQYFGPGTRLTVT.

This sequence joins TRBV19 and TRBJ2-2; 10 nucleotides agree with TRBD1. The CDR3 consists of 16 residues. Losses at the gene ends were 3 bases for V and 7 bases for J; bases not matched to a gene: 8. CDR1 is LNHDA, CDR2 SQIVND, per germline (reference sequence). This CDR3 is CASSIARTGGNGELFF. DNA for the CDR3: TGTGCCAGTAGTATCGCAAGGACAGGGGGGAACGGGGAGCTGTTTTTT.

V and J are TRBV6-5 and TRBJ1-4; the D gene is possibly TRBD1 (6 bases). V gave up 8 bases and J gave up 7 bases, with 11 bases separating them. CDR1 is MNHEY and CDR2 is SVGAGI in the germline V gene. This CDR3 has 12 amino acids. The CDR3 protein is CASGGAGEKLFF. In nucleotides, the CDR3 is TGTGCCAGCGGGGGGGCGGGTGAAAAACTGTTTTTT.

This chain links TRBV19 with TRBJ2-7; the match to TRBD1 covers 8 bases. Germline lookup yields CDR1 LNHDA and CDR2 SQIVND (reference sequence). CDR3 size: 14 residues. Losses at the gene ends were 5 bases for V and 0 bases for J; bases not matched to a gene: 3. The CDR3 is CASSRTGSSYEQYF. CDR3 coding DNA: TGTGCCAGTAGTCGGACAGGGAGCTCCTACGAGCAGTACTTC.

The chain carries TRBV6-1 and TRBJ1-1, with a weak D call TRBD1 (5 bases). Germline CDR1 and CDR2: MNHNS and SASEGT. The length of the CDR3 is 14 residues. V lost 6 bases to trimming and J lost 1 base, with 12 bases between them. The CDR3 here is CASRSGTANTEAFF. CDR3 coding DNA: TGTGCCAGCAGGAGCGGGACTGCGAACACTGAAGCTTTCTTT.

In its sample, this clone was seen a few times. The CDR3 here is CASSLDRATDTQYF. CDR3 in DNA: TGTGCCAGCAGCTTAGACAGGGCGACAGATACGCAGTATTTT. The V and J genes are TRBV7-2 and TRBJ2-3; D might be TRBD1 (6 bases). This CDR3 is 14 amino acids long. Germline CDR1 is SGHTA and CDR2 is FQGNSA. The ends were cut back, 1 base at V and 3 bases at J, with 8 bases in the middle.

This sequence joins TRBV4-3 and TRBJ1-6, with 10 bases fitting TRBD1. The CDR3 has 16 amino acids. Trimming at V came to 3 bases and at J to 9 bases, leaving 8 bases not matched to a gene. Germline V gives CDR1 LGHNA, CDR2 YSLEER. CDR3 loop: CASSHIAGTGVSPLHF. For the CDR3, the DNA is TGCGCCAGCAGCCACATAGCCGGGACAGGGGTTTCACCCCTCCACTTT.

The chain joins TRBV30 to TRBJ1-1; TRBD1 matches 12 bases. The CDR3 has 14 amino acids. Germline lookup yields CDR1 GTSNPN and CDR2 SVGIG (reference sequence). The junction had 9 bases not matched to a gene; V was cut back by 2 bases and J by 11 bases. This CDR3 reads CAWSNPGQGAGAFF. CDR3 nucleotide sequence: TGTGCCTGGAGTAACCCGGGACAGGGGGCTGGGGCTTTCTTT.

The CDR3 region has the DNA TGTGCCAGCAGCTTAGTCGGTTACTCTGGCTACACCTTC. It specifies CASSLVGYSGYTF. The rearrangement links TRBV13 to TRBJ1-2; D not certain. This CDR3 is 13 amino acids long. Trimming pared 1 base from V and 7 bases from J, leaving 10 bases between. Germline V gives CDR1 PRHDT, CDR2 FYEKMQ (reference sequence).

This chain uses TRBV4-3 with TRBJ1-5, with D possibly TRBD1 on 6 matching bases. Looked up from germline, CDR1 is LGHNA and CDR2 is YSLEER. V lost 0 bases and J 3 bases, leaving 12 bases between the germline ends. The CDR3 is 16 amino acids. The CDR3 loop reads CASSQDRGGFNQPQHF. The CDR3 DNA reads TGCGCCAGCAGCCAAGATCGCGGGGGCTTCAATCAGCCCCAGCATTTT.

Only a few counts were recorded for this clone. This sequence joins TRBV7-8 and TRBJ2-5, with no clear D. V lost 5 bases to trimming and J lost 0 bases, with 16 bases between them. Germline values: CDR1 SGHVS, CDR2 FQNEAQ. This CDR3 contains 16 residues. CDR3: CASSPGLRRNQETQYF. CDR3 sequence (DNA): TGTGCCAGCAGCCCCGGTTTGAGGCGAAACCAAGAGACCCAGTACTTC.

This clone was recorded once. One end of the junction is discordant with germline, which a read error may explain. The same CDR3 can be traced to other DNA sequences in this sample. J is TRBJ2-3 and V is TRBV12-5, with TRBD2 matching 7 bases. Per the germline V gene, CDR1 is LGHNT and CDR2 is FRNRAP. The CDR3 totals 14 residues. CDR3 sequence (DNA): TGTGCCAGTGGTTTGGGGTCGGGGGGAGATACGCAGTATTTT. This encodes CASGLGSGGDTQYF. The variable domain in full, completed from reference TRBV12-5 and TRBJ2-3, reads DARVTQTPRHKVTEMGQEVTMRCQPILGHNTVFWYRQTMMQGLELLAYFRNRAPLDDSGMPKDRFSAEMPDATLATLKIQPSEPRDSAVYFCASGLGSGGDTQYFGPGTRLTVL.

The CDR3 DNA reads TGTGCCACCAAAGACCCGGGACTAGATATCAATGAGCAGTTCTTC. Translating gives CATKDPGLDINEQFF. The chain uses TRBV15 and TRBJ2-1; 8 bases are a match to TRBD2. J gave up 6 bases and V 7 bases, and 11 bases lay outside the gene matches. The CDR3 extends over 15 amino acids. Germline V gives CDR1 LNHNV, CDR2 YYDKDF (reference sequence).

The rearrangement joins TRBV28 to TRBJ1-5, with a possible D match to TRBD1 (5 bases). V was clipped by 5 bases and J by 7 bases, with 12 bases between them. The CDR3 has 13 amino acids. Germline V gene sequence: CDR1 MDHEN, CDR2 SYDVKM. The CDR3 protein is CASSTQGWQPQHF. The DNA for the CDR3 is TGTGCCAGCAGTACGCAGGGTTGGCAGCCCCAGCATTTT.

This clone was detected a few times. This chain links TRBV4-3 with TRBJ2-1; 8 bases are shared with TRBD2. The J segment lost 6 bases and the V segment lost 0 bases, leaving 7 bases of the junction unmatched. The germline V gene encodes CDR1 LGHNA and CDR2 YSLEER. The CDR3 length is 16 residues. The CDR3 region is CASSQDSGLASNEQFF. For the CDR3, the DNA is TGCGCCAGCAGCCAAGACTCAGGACTAGCCTCCAATGAGCAGTTCTTC.

The chain carries TRBV11-2 and TRBJ2-5; 10 bases are shared with TRBD2. This CDR3 comprises 16 residues. The germline gives CDR1 SGHAT, CDR2 FQNNGV. The V segment lost 5 bases and the J segment 5 bases; nucleotides outside the gene matches: 11. The CDR3 DNA is TGTGCCAGCAGCGCCGATGCTAGCGGGAGAGGGGAGACCCAGTACTTC. This codes for CASSADASGRGETQYF.

CDR3 DNA sequence: TGTGCCAGCACCGAACTCCGTGTGGGGCCTGATCAGCCCCAGCATTTT. It encodes CASTELRVGPDQPQHF. This chain links TRBV28 with TRBJ1-5; possible D gene TRBD1, 5 bases. The ends were cut back, 7 bases at V and 5 bases at J, with 21 bases in the middle. Germline assignment: CDR1 MDHEN and CDR2 SYDVKM. This CDR3 is built from 16 residues.

V usage is TRBV7-9 and J usage is TRBJ1-6; no clear D. The V and J ends lost 3 bases and 3 bases respectively, with 6 bases between them. From germline, CDR1 is SEHNR and CDR2 FQNEAQ (reference sequence). This CDR3 is built from 14 residues. The CDR3 reads CASSFSGYNSPLHF. CDR3 in DNA: TGTGCCAGCAGCTTTTCGGGCTATAATTCACCCCTCCACTTT.